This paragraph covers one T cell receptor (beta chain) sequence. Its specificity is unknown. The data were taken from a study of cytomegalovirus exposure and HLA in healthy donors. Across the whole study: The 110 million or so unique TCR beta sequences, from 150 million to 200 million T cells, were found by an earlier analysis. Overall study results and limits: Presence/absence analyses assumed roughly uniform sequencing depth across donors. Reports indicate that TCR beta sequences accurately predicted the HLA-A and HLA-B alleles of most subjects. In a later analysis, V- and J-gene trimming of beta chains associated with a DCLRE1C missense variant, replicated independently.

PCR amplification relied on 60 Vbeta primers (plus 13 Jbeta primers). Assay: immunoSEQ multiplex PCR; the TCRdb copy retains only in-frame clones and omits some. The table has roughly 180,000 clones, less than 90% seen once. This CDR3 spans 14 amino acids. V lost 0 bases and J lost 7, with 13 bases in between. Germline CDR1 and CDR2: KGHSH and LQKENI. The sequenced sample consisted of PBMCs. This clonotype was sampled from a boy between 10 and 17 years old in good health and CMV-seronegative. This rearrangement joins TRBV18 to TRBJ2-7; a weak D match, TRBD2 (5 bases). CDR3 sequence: CASSPPRTREEQYF. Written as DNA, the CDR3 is TGTGCCAGCTCACCACCACGGACGAGGGAAGAGCAGTACTTC.